The 27 T cell receptor beta chains below were found in one sample sequenced in a study of CD8 T cells in Susac syndrome. Reverse transcription of roughly 0.5 to 1 ug RNA was performed with random hexamers. TCRdb ran MiXCR on the immunoSEQ multiplex PCR reads and lists one entry per CDR3 protein. The sample has approximately 210,000 distinct CDR3 sequences; 95% are singletons. Sequencing input: CD4+ T cells from PBMCs. The origin of the receptors is a human donor with multiple sclerosis.

The chain has TRBV20-1 and TRBJ2-1, with 7 bases identical to TRBD2. CDR1 is DFQATT, CDR2 SNEGSKA, per germline (reference sequence). Trimming removed 1 base from V and 3 bases from J; junction bases left unmatched: 6. The CDR3 covers 15 residues. CDR3 bases: TGCAGTGCTAGAGGGGCGGGAGCATTCTACAATGAGCAGTTCTTC. Translating gives CSARGAGAFYNEQFF.

The rearrangement links TRBV7-3 to TRBJ2-2, with unresolved D. Germline V lookup: CDR1 SGHTA, CDR2 FQGTGA. The CDR3 length is 12 residues. Trimming shortened V by 1 base and J by 6 bases, and 3 bases separated the two germline ends. For the CDR3, the DNA is TGTGCCAGCAGCTTAAGGGCCGGGGAGCTGTTTTTT. As protein: CASSLRAGELFF.

The chain carries TRBV20-1 and TRBJ1-1; possible D gene TRBD1, 6 bases. This CDR3 has 13 amino acids. Deletions cut 5 bases from V and 4 bases from J, with 14 bases between. Per the germline V gene, CDR1 is DFQATT and CDR2 is SNEGSKA (reference sequence). CDR3 protein: CSAERQGLTEAFF. The CDR3 DNA sequence: TGCAGTGCTGAGCGTCAGGGGCTCACTGAAGCTTTCTTT.

The chain employs TRBV27 and TRBJ2-5; possibly TRBD2 for D (5 bases). V shed 5 bases and J shed 5 bases, with 18 bases lying between them. CDR3 length: 15 amino acids. Germline V gene data show CDR1 as MNHEY and CDR2 as SMNVEV (reference sequence). This CDR3 is CASSTLFGERETQYF. The DNA for the CDR3 is TGTGCCAGCAGTACCTTATTTGGGGAGCGGGAGACCCAGTACTTC.

The chain links TRBV7-6 to TRBJ1-1; D unclear. Germline V gives CDR1 SGHVS, CDR2 FNYEAQ. Trimming shortened V by 2 bases and J by 0 bases, and 13 bases separated the two germline ends. The CDR3 has 16 residues. The chain's CDR3 is CASSLLHMEVNTEAFF. The CDR3 DNA sequence: TGTGCCAGCAGCTTACTTCATATGGAGGTGAACACTGAAGCTTTCTTT.

V and J are TRBV30 and TRBJ1-5; TRBD1 matches at 9 bases. Per germline, CDR1 GTSNPN and CDR2 SVGIG (reference sequence). The CDR3 has 16 residues. With V trimmed by 2 bases and J by 4 bases, 9 bases remained unmatched. CDR3 residues: CAWSLQGQGFNQPQHF. The CDR3 bases are TGTGCCTGGAGTCTGCAAGGACAGGGGTTTAATCAGCCCCAGCATTTT. The full variable domain, with the rest looked up from reference TRBV30 and TRBJ1-5, is SQTIHQWPATLVQPVGSPLSLECTVEGTSNPNLYWYRQAAGRGLQLLFYSVGIGQISSEVPQNLSASRPQDRQFILSSKKLLLSDSGFYLCAWSLQGQGFNQPQHFGDGTRLSIL.

The chain combines TRBV29-1 with TRBJ2-7, with a possible D match to TRBD2 (6 bases). Trimming left V 6 bases short and J 7 bases short, with 22 bases between. CDR1 is SQVTM, CDR2 ANQGSEA, per germline. This CDR3 spans 14 amino acids. For the CDR3, the DNA is TGCAGCGTATCATCGGGACTCAGCGTCGGGGAGCAGTACTTC. Its protein is CSVSSGLSVGEQYF.

This chain links TRBV7-9 with TRBJ2-7, with D hard to call. The CDR3 sequence is 13 residues long. Trimming removed 5 bases from V and 3 bases from J, with 11 bases in between. Germline V gene sequence: CDR1 SEHNR, CDR2 FQNEAQ (reference sequence). In nucleotides, the CDR3 is TGTGCCAGCAGCCCCACCGAAGTCTACGAGCAGTACTTC. Translating gives CASSPTEVYEQYF.

The chain joins TRBV5-4 to TRBJ2-3; TRBD2 aligns across 7 bases. CDR1 and CDR2 (germline): SGHNT, YYREEE (reference sequence). V shed 1 base and J 2 bases; nucleotides not matched to a gene: 7. This CDR3 region has 16 residues. CDR3 amino acids: CASSLPSGANTDTQYF. The CDR3 region has the DNA TGTGCCAGCAGCTTGCCCAGCGGGGCGAACACAGATACGCAGTATTTT.

The chain carries TRBV27 and TRBJ2-3; D uncertain. V was clipped by 2 bases and J by 6 bases, with 6 bases between them. The CDR3 length is 12 residues. Germline V gene sequence: CDR1 MNHEY, CDR2 SMNVEV (reference sequence). CDR3 region: CASSLKGDTQYF. Written as DNA, the CDR3 is TGTGCCAGCAGTTTAAAAGGGGATACGCAGTATTTT.

The chain uses TRBV4-2 and TRBJ2-2; 12 nucleotides line up with TRBD2. CDR1 LGHNA and CDR2 YNFKEQ come from the germline V gene. J lost 2 bases, V lost 3 bases, and 7 bases had no gene match. The CDR3 spans 18 residues. The CDR3 sequence is CASSQPTSGGPNTGELFF. The CDR3 bases are TGTGCCAGCAGCCAGCCAACTAGCGGGGGGCCAAACACCGGGGAGCTGTTTTTT.

CDR3 coding DNA: TGCAGTGCTAACGATGAGGGGGCAGGGACTACGCCGGGCGAGCAGTACTTC. Translated, it gives CSANDEGAGTTPGEQYF. This chain uses TRBV20-1 with TRBJ2-7; TRBD1 or TRBD2 may be the D gene (7 bases each). The germline V gene encodes CDR1 DFQATT and CDR2 SNEGSKA (reference sequence). V was cut by 4 bases and J by 6 bases, with 28 bases left in between. CDR3 size: 17 residues.

The chain links TRBV3-1 to TRBJ1-2, with D possibly matching TRBD1 (5 bases). Looked up from germline, CDR1 is LGHDT and CDR2 is YNNKEL (reference sequence). CDR3 size: 14 residues. Trimming removed 1 base at V and 3 bases at J, with 9 bases between. The CDR3 sequence is CASSQGQNYYGYTF. CDR3 coding DNA: TGTGCCAGCAGCCAAGGACAGAACTACTATGGCTACACCTTC.

This chain links TRBV25-1 with TRBJ2-7; 8 nucleotides line up with TRBD1. There are 16 residues in the CDR3. Germline assignment: CDR1 MGHDK and CDR2 SYGVNS. J was trimmed by 4 bases and V by 4 bases; bases with no gene match: 12. DNA of the CDR3: TGTGCCAGCAGTGGGGACGGGACAGGTATTACGTACGAGCAGTACTTC. Amino acids: CASSGDGTGITYEQYF.

This chain joins TRBV12-3 or TRBV12-4 and TRBJ2-7; D gene ambiguous. The CDR3 extends over 12 amino acids. Trimming removed 5 bases at V and 7 bases at J, with 12 bases between. The CDR3 sequence is CASSTQTGEQYF. The CDR3 DNA reads TGTGCCAGCAGTACCCAGACTGGGGAGCAGTACTTC.

This clonotype showed up just once. The chain carries TRBV20-1 and TRBJ2-3; D remains unclear. The CDR3 spans 13 residues. The germline CDR1 and CDR2 sequences are DFQATT and SNEGSKA (reference sequence). V was clipped by 6 bases and J by 6 bases, with 16 bases between them. The CDR3, as DNA: TGCAGTGCCTCCGACTCCCCCCGGGATACGCAGTATTTT. This translates into CSASDSPRDTQYF.

The chain uses TRBV12-5 and TRBJ2-2; D unclear. Per germline, CDR1 LGHNT and CDR2 FRNRAP. V was pared by 4 bases and J by 0 bases, with 12 bases between. The CDR3 totals 16 residues. In DNA, the CDR3 is TGTGCTAGTGGTTCGCACCGGGCCCCGAACACCGGGGAGCTGTTTTTT. This encodes CASGSHRAPNTGELFF.

V and J are TRBV23-1 and TRBJ1-4; D not resolved. TRBV23-1 is recorded as an ORF, its role being uncertain. There are 9 residues in the CDR3. Trimming took off 7 bases at V and 14 bases at J, with 8 bases between the two ends. CDR3 residues: CASTPHLFF. The CDR3 DNA is TGCGCCAGCACCCCGCATCTGTTTTTT.

The chain uses TRBV5-4 and TRBJ1-1; TRBD1 matches at 7 bases. Trimming at V came to 5 bases and at J to 9 bases, leaving 7 bases not matched to a gene. The germline V gene encodes CDR1 SGHNT and CDR2 YYREEE (reference sequence). This CDR3 region has 12 residues. This CDR3 is CASRRTGQQAFF. The CDR3 DNA sequence: TGTGCCAGCAGGAGGACAGGCCAACAAGCTTTCTTT.

In this sample, this clonotype turned up a few times. The gene calls are TRBV6-1 and TRBJ2-7; 10 bases match TRBD1. Germline CDR1 is MNHNS and CDR2 is SASEGT. This CDR3 region has 16 residues. J was trimmed by 0 bases and V by 4 bases; bases with no gene match: 6. The chain's CDR3 is CASSASRDRGSYEQYF. In DNA form, the CDR3 reads TGTGCCAGCAGTGCATCCCGGGACAGGGGCTCCTACGAGCAGTACTTC.

V usage is TRBV7-9 and J usage is TRBJ1-3; TRBD1 aligns across 7 bases. Germline V gene sequence: CDR1 SEHNR, CDR2 FQNEAQ (reference sequence). The CDR3 has 15 amino acids. Germline trimming cut 4 bases from V and 3 bases from J; bases unmatched to any gene: 6. CDR3 residues: CASSWEGARGNTIYF. In DNA form, the CDR3 reads TGTGCCAGCAGCTGGGAGGGGGCGCGTGGAAACACCATATATTTT.

The V call is TRBV29-1, the J call TRBJ1-1; tentative D call: TRBD1 (5 bases). Trimming took 4 bases from V and 8 from J, leaving 17 bases between them. The CDR3 has 13 amino acids. Germline assignment: CDR1 SQVTM and CDR2 ANQGSEA. This CDR3 is CSVGYRGAPEAFF. Here the CDR3 DNA reads TGCAGCGTTGGGTACAGAGGGGCCCCGGAAGCTTTCTTT.

This rearrangement joins TRBV15 to TRBJ1-1; D is unclear. This CDR3 contains 15 residues. V lost 1 base, J lost 1 base, and 10 bases lay in between. Per the germline V gene, CDR1 is LNHNV and CDR2 is YYDKDF (reference sequence). The CDR3: CATSRAGRSNTEAFF. CDR3 nucleotide sequence: TGTGCCACCAGCAGAGCAGGACGGTCGAACACTGAAGCTTTCTTT. Variable domain in full (rest from reference TRBV15 and TRBJ1-1): DAMVIQNPRYQVTQFGKPVTLSCSQTLNHNVMYWYQQKSSQAPKLLFHYYDKDFNNEADTPDNFQSRRPNTSFCFLDIRSPGLGDTAMYLCATSRAGRSNTEAFFGQGTRLTVV.

V usage is TRBV20-1 and J usage is TRBJ2-4, with TRBD2 as a possible D gene (5 bases). This CDR3 has 12 amino acids. Trimming stripped 6 bases from V and 4 bases from J, with 10 bases between. Germline-derived CDR1 and CDR2 are DFQATT and SNEGSKA (reference sequence). CDR3 nucleotide sequence: TGCAGTGCCCGGGGTACAAAAAACATTCAGTACTTC. Amino acids: CSARGTKNIQYF.

V gene TRBV3-1 combines with J gene TRBJ2-3; TRBD2 agrees at 15 bases. In germline, CDR1 is LGHDT, CDR2 YNNKEL (reference sequence). With V trimmed by 2 bases and J by 8 bases, 5 bases remained unmatched. The CDR3 consists of 16 residues. In DNA form, the CDR3 reads TGTGCCAGCAGCCAAAGGACTAGCGGGAGGGCCGGTACGCAGTATTTT. Encoded protein: CASSQRTSGRAGTQYF.

The rearrangement uses TRBV6-5 and TRBJ1-5; 7 bases are shared with TRBD1. The germline V gene has CDR1 MNHEY and CDR2 SVGAGI. This CDR3 contains 14 residues. V lost 2 bases, J lost 6 bases, and 4 bases stayed unmatched. The CDR3 is CASSYTGVGQPQHF. The CDR3 bases are TGTGCCAGCAGTTACACAGGGGTGGGTCAGCCCCAGCATTTT.

The chain uses TRBV25-1 and TRBJ2-7; D gene uncertain. The CDR3 is made up of 14 amino acids. Per the germline V gene, CDR1 is MGHDK and CDR2 is SYGVNS. V lost 1 base and J lost 2, with 9 bases in between. Here the CDR3 DNA reads TGTGCCAGCAGTGAATCCCGGATACCCTACGAGCAGTACTTC. Amino acids: CASSESRIPYEQYF.